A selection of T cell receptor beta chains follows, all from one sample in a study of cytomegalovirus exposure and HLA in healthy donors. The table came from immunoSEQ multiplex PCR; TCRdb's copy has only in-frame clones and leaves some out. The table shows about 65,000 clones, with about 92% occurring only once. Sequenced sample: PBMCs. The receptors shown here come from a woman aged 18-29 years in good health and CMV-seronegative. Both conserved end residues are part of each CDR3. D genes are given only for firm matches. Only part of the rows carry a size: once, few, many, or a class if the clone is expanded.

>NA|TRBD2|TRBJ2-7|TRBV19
CASSIGMQREIRYEQYF
TGTGCCAGTAGTATCGGAATGCAGCGGGAGATAAGGTACGAGCAGTACTTC
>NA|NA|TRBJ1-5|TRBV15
CATSRDQGGNQPQHF
TGTGCCACCAGCAGAGATCAAGGCGGGAATCAGCCCCAGCATTTT
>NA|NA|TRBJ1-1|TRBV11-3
CASSLDGGRTEAFF
TGTGCCAGCAGCTTAGACGGGGGGCGCACTGAAGCTTTCTTT
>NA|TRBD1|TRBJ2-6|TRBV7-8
CAIHRDSLLLGANVLTF
TGTGCCATTCACCGGGACAGTCTACTTTTAGGGGCCAACGTCCTGACTTTC
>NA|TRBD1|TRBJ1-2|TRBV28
CASSSPRQGAYNYGYTF
TGTGCCAGCAGTTCCCCTAGACAGGGGGCGTATAACTATGGCTACACCTTC
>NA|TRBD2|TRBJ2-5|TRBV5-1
CASRPGTSGSLETQYF
TGCGCCAGCAGGCCCGGGACTAGCGGGAGTTTGGAGACCCAGTACTTC
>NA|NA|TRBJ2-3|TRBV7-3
CASSSQGTDTQYF
TGTGCCAGCAGCTCCCAGGGCACAGATACGCAGTATTTT
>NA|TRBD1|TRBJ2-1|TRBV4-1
CASSQNVWQGAYNEQFF
TGCGCCAGCAGCCAAAACGTATGGCAGGGGGCCTACAATGAGCAGTTCTTC
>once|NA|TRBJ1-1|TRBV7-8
CASRFRREDTEAFF
TGTGCCAGCAGATTCCGCAGGGAAGACACTGAAGCTTTCTTT
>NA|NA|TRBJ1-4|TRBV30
CAWSTGVGNEKLFF
TGTGCCTGGAGTACCGGGGTTGGTAATGAAAAACTGTTTTTT
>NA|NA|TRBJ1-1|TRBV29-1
CSVGGGNTEAFF
TGCAGCGTTGGAGGAGGGAACACTGAAGCTTTCTTT
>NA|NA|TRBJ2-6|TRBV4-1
CASSQEGALGSLNSGANVLTF
TGCGCCAGCAGCCAAGAAGGGGCGTTGGGGTCCCTAAACTCTGGGGCCAACGTCCTGACTTTC
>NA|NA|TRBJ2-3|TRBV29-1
CSVAAAGPRDTQYF
TGCAGCGTGGCCGCCGCAGGCCCGAGAGATACGCAGTATTTT
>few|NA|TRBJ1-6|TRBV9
CASSVSGDSPLHF
TGTGCCAGCAGCGTCAGCGGAGATTCACCCCTCCACTTT
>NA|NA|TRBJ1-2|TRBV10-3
CAIRSPSGYTF
TGTGCCATCAGGTCCCCATCAGGCTACACCTTC
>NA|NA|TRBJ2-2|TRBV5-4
CASSAALGALDTGELFF
TGTGCCAGCAGCGCCGCTTTAGGAGCTCTGGACACCGGGGAGCTGTTTTTT
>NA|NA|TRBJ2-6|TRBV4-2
CASSQDPGKSSGANVLTF
TGTGCCAGCAGCCAAGATCCGGGTAAGAGCTCTGGGGCCAACGTCCTGACTTTC
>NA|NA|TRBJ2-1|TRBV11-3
CASSRRGIYEQFF
TGTGCCAGCAGCCGCCGGGGGATCTATGAGCAGTTCTTC
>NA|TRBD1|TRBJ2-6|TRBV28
CASSLSLTGGIFGANVLTF
TGTGCCAGCAGTTTATCCCTGACAGGGGGTATTTTTGGGGCCAACGTCCTGACTTTC
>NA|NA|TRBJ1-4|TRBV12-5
CASGKFTGLGNEKLFF
TGTGCTAGTGGGAAATTTACAGGGCTGGGGAATGAAAAACTGTTTTTT
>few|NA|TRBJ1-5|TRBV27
CASGGPYNQPQHF
TGTGCCAGCGGAGGGCCTTACAATCAGCCCCAGCATTTT
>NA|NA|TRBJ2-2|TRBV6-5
CASGGGRNTGELFF
TGTGCCAGCGGGGGCGGGAGGAACACCGGGGAGCTGTTTTTT
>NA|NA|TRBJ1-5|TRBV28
CASKGGGHQPQHF
TGTGCCAGCAAGGGGGGAGGGCATCAGCCCCAGCATTTT
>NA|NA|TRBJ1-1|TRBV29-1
CSVLPRPGSNTEAFF
TGCAGCGTTCTCCCCCGACCAGGCTCTAACACTGAAGCTTTCTTT
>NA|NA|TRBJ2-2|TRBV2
CASSSRVGGELFF
TGTGCCAGCAGCTCCCGGGTGGGCGGGGAGCTGTTTTTT
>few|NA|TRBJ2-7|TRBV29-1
CSVLPSSSYEQYF
TGCAGCGTTCTCCCTTCCAGTTCCTACGAGCAGTACTTC
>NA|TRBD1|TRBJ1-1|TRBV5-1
CASRRVEGTANTEAFF
TGCGCCAGCAGAAGGGTAGAGGGGACAGCTAACACTGAAGCTTTCTTT
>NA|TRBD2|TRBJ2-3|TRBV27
CASSLWVSGTSTDTQYF
TGTGCCAGCAGTTTATGGGTTAGCGGGACCAGCACAGATACGCAGTATTTT
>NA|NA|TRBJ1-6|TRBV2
CASSQGLERPLHF
TGTGCCAGCAGTCAGGGTTTGGAGAGGCCCCTCCACTTT
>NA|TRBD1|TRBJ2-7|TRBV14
CASPTGTETDEQYF
TGTGCCAGCCCTACGGGGACAGAGACCGACGAGCAGTACTTC
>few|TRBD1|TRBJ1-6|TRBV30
CAWSPAGTGESPLHF
TGTGCCTGGAGCCCCGCCGGGACAGGGGAGTCACCCCTCCACTTT
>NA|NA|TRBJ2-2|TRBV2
CASRGGTANTGELFF
TGTGCCAGCAGGGGCGGGACAGCGAACACCGGGGAGCTGTTTTTT
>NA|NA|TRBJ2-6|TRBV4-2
CASSQEEGAGANVLTF
TGTGCCAGCAGCCAAGAAGAGGGCGCTGGGGCCAACGTCCTGACTTTC
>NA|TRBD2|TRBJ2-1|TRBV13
CASSFKAGGWNEQFF
TGTGCCAGCAGCTTCAAAGCGGGAGGATGGAATGAGCAGTTCTTC
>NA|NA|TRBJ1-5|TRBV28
CASSLGGTVNQAQHF
TGTGCCAGCAGTCTGGGAGGAACGGTGAATCAGGCCCAGCATTTT
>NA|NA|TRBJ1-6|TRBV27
CASSPTGPMGSPLHF
TGTGCCAGCAGCCCGACAGGCCCGATGGGCTCACCCCTCCACTTT
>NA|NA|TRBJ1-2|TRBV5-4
CASSSGHQLNYGYTF
TGTGCCAGCAGTTCTGGACACCAGCTAAACTATGGCTACACCTTC
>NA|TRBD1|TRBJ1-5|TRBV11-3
CASSLYSGTGLGNQPQHF
TGTGCCAGCAGCTTATATTCCGGGACAGGGTTGGGCAATCAGCCCCAGCATTTT
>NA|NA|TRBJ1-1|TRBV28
CASSLLTVNTEAFF
TGTGCCAGCAGTTTACTCACGGTGAACACTGAAGCTTTCTTT
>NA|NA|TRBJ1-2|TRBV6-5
CASSYRSSSNYGYTF
TGTGCCAGCAGTTACCGGAGCAGCTCCAACTATGGCTACACCTTC
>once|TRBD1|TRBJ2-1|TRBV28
CASSPRDRGRYEQFF
TGTGCCAGCAGCCCCCGGGACAGGGGTCGGTATGAGCAGTTCTTC
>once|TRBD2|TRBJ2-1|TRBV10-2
CASRTSGQNNEQFF
TGCGCCAGCAGGACTAGCGGGCAAAACAATGAGCAGTTCTTC
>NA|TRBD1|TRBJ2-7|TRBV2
CASQDRVYEQYF
TGTGCCAGCCAGGACAGGGTCTACGAGCAGTACTTC
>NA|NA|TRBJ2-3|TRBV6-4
CASSSGSTDTQYF
TGTGCCAGCAGTAGCGGGAGCACAGATACGCAGTATTTT
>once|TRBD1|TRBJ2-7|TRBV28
CASSSGDRGYEQYF
TGTGCCAGCAGTTCCGGGGACAGGGGGTACGAGCAGTACTTC
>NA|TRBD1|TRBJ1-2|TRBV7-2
CASSLSRQGANYGYTF
TGTGCCAGCAGCTTAAGTCGACAGGGGGCGAACTATGGCTACACCTTC
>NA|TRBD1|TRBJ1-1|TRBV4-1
CASSQTGGRDTEAFF
TGCGCCAGCAGCCAGACAGGGGGAAGGGACACTGAAGCTTTCTTT
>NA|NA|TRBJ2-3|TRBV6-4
CASSDKGGTDTQYF
TGTGCCAGCAGTGACAAAGGGGGCACAGATACGCAGTATTTT
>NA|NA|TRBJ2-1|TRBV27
CASSLRSGGEQFF
TGTGCCAGCAGTTTACGGTCTGGGGGGGAGCAGTTCTTC
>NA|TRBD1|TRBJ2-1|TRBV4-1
CASSQGGTGVLDNEQFF
TGCGCCAGCAGCCAAGGGGGCACAGGGGTTTTGGACAATGAGCAGTTCTTC